The present TCR beta chain was sequenced within a study of brain T cells in children with intractable seizures. Whole-study findings and limits: HCMV serostatus was not known, and viral specificity came from CDR3 similarity only.

Trimming took off 3 bases at V and 7 bases at J, with 16 bases between the two ends. CDR3 length: 15 residues. CDR1 is MDHEN, CDR2 SYDVKM, per germline. Method: immunoSEQ multiplex PCR; TCRdb's copy keeps in-frame clones and lacks some. The sample carries 110,000 or so clones, 94% recorded once. Remarks on this clone: Its specificity is not known.

The sequenced cases were selected for having the highest brain T cell transcript signatures. Patients received at least one anti-epileptic drug before surgery. The TCR comes from a boy less than two years old with hemimegalencephaly and intractable seizures. The chain links TRBV28 to TRBJ1-5; weak D call: TRBD1 (5 bases). Sequenced here: peripheral blood, sampled at surgery. DNA of the CDR3: TGTGCCAGCAGTTTCGGGCAGGGTGGATGGCAGCCCCAGCATTTT. Protein sequence: CASSFGQGGWQPQHF.